This T cell receptor (beta chain) was captured by sequencing in a study of regulatory T cells in long-lasting Graves disease. Trimming stripped 4 bases from V and 1 base from J, with 11 bases between. The CDR3 is 15 amino acids. Germline lookup yields CDR1 LNHDA and CDR2 SQIVND (reference sequence). Through Arm-PCR of CDR3 regions and iRepertoire HTBI primers, TCR beta libraries were built. TCRdb reprocessed the multiplex PCR reads with MiXCR, giving one entry per CDR3 protein. The table shows 350,000 to 500,000 distinct CDR3 sequences, with 12% to 15% occurring only once. The time point denotes: newly diagnosed GD, antithyroid drugs for less than 3 months. The TCR library was prepared using RNA isolated from PBMCs. These data also featured in a second study, about T cells in Graves' hyperthyroidism and ophthalmopathy.

V gene TRBV19 combines with J gene TRBJ2-4; tentatively, D is TRBD2 (6 bases). The clonotype was recovered from a woman aged 45-59 years with Graves disease. This sample comprised peripheral blood mononuclear cells (PBMCs), obtained at new diagnosis, from a patient treated with antithyroid drugs. This CDR3 is CASSNPGDAKNIQYF. Here the CDR3 DNA reads TGTGCCAGTAGTAATCCGGGGGATGCCAAAAACATTCAGTACTTC.